This T cell receptor (beta chain) was captured by sequencing in a study of human T cells and chemical hapten exposure. Turning to the study itself: DPC at 2% was the sensitizing agent, placed on 2 cm by 2 cm of upper inner arm skin. Each patient's scalp received weekly diphenylcyclopropenone throughout the approximately 24-week study.

TCRdb analysed the RACE reads with MiXCR anew, one entry per CDR3 protein. The sample yields under 95,000 distinct CDR3 sequences, 8.5% seen once. Time point meaning: pre-sensitization, week 0. Treatment of the sample: therapeutic diphenylcyclopropenone sensitization with weekly scalp DPC. To note about this clonotype: Its matching antigen is unknown.

Study-level points and caveats: There was no change with DPC sensitization in TCRs above 1 in 1000 frequency.

This CDR3 contains 14 residues. CDR1 is SQVTM, CDR2 ANQGSEA, per germline. J gave up 7 bases and V 4 bases, and 6 bases lay outside the gene matches. This clonotype was sampled from a middle-aged man with alopecia areata. Some clones in this sample may be carry-over from other donors' samples. This chain joins TRBV29-1 and TRBJ1-6, with TRBD1 identical over 8 bases. The source material was whole blood, sampled in connection with sensitization to the hapten diphenylcyclopropenone (DPC). The CDR3 sequence is CSVGTGSGNSPLHF. In DNA form, the CDR3 reads TGCAGCGTTGGGACAGGGTCGGGGAATTCACCCCTCCACTTT.